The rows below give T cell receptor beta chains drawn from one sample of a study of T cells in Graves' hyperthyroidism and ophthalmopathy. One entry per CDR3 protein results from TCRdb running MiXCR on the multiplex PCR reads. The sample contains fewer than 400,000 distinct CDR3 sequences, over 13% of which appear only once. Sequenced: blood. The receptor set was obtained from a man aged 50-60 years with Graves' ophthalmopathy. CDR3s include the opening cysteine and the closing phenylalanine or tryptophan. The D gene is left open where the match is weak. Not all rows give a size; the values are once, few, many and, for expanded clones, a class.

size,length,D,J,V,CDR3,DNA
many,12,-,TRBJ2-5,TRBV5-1,CASSLTLRAQYF,TGCGCCAGCAGCTTGACCTTGAGGGCCCAGTACTTC
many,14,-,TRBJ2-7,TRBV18,CASSPNSGGYEQYF,TGTGCCAGCTCACCAAATAGCGGAGGATACGAGCAGTACTTC
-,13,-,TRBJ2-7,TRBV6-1,CASTAGTQYEQYF,TGTGCCAGCACCGCCGGGACCCAATACGAGCAGTACTTC
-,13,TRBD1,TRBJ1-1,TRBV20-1,CSVSGQGRTEAFF,TGCAGTGTATCGGGACAGGGGAGGACTGAAGCTTTCTTT
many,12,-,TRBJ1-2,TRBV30,CAWSVSARGYTF,TGTGCCTGGAGTGTTTCCGCTCGAGGCTACACCTTC
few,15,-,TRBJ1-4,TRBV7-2,CASSDSGGSNEKLFF,TGTGCCAGCAGCGATTCGGGGGGCTCTAATGAAAAACTGTTTTTT
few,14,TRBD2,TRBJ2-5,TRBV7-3,CASSAMGGTQTQYF,TGTGCCAGCAGCGCCATGGGGGGGACTCAGACCCAGTACTTC
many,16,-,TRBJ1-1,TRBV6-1,CASRNSGTLLYTEAFF,TGTGCCAGCAGAAACTCCGGGACGCTCTTGTACACTGAAGCTTTCTTT
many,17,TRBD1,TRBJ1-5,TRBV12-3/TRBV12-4,CASSLAAGTGGGQPQHF,TGTGCCAGCAGTTTAGCAGCCGGGACAGGGGGCGGTCAGCCCCAGCATTTT
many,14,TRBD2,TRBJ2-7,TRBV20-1,CSAPLAGGTHEQYF,TGCAGTGCACCTCTAGCGGGAGGTACCCACGAGCAGTACTTC
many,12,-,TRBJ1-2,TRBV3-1,CASSQDRGGYTF,TGTGCCAGCAGCCAAGACAGGGGAGGCTACACCTTC
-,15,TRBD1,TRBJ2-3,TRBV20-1,CSARQGTASTDTQYF,TGCAGTGCTAGACAGGGGACAGCCAGCACAGATACGCAGTATTTT
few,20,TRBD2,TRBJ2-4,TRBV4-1,CASSHYETGTSGSRGNIQYF,TGCGCCAGCAGCCACTATGAAACCGGGACTAGCGGGAGTCGGGGCAACATTCAGTACTTC
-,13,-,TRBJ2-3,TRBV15,CATSRRGADTQYF,TGTGCCACCAGCAGGAGGGGGGCAGATACGCAGTATTTT
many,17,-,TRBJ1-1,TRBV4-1,CASSQGARGAKDTEAFF,TGCGCCAGCAGCCAAGGGGCTCGGGGGGCGAAGGACACTGAAGCTTTCTTT
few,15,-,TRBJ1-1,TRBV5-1,CASREPSSPDTEAFF,TGCGCCAGCAGAGAACCCTCTTCGCCCGACACTGAAGCTTTCTTT
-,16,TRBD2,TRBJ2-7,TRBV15,CATSSRLAGFSYEQYF,TGTGCCACCAGCAGTCGACTAGCGGGGTTCTCCTACGAGCAGTACTTC
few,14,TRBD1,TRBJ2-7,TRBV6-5,CASRADRGAYEQYF,TGTGCCAGCAGGGCGGACAGGGGGGCCTACGAGCAGTACTTC